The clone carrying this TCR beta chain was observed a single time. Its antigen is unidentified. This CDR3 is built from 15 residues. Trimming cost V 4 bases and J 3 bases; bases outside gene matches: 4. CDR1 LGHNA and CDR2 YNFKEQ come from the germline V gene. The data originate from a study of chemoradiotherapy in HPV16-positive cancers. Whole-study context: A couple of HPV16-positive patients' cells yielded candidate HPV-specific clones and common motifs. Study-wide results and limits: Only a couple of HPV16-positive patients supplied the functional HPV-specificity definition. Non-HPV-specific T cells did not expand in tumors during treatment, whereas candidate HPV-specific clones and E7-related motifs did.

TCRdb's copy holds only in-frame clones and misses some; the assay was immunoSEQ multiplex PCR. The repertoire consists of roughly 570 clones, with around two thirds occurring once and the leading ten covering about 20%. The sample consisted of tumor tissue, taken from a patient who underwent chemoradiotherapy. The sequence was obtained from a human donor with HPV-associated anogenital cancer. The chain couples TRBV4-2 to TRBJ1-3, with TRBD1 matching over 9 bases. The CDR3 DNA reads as TGTGCCAGCAGCCTAAACAGGGGGCTTGGAAACACCATATATTTT. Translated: CASSLNRGLGNTIYF.